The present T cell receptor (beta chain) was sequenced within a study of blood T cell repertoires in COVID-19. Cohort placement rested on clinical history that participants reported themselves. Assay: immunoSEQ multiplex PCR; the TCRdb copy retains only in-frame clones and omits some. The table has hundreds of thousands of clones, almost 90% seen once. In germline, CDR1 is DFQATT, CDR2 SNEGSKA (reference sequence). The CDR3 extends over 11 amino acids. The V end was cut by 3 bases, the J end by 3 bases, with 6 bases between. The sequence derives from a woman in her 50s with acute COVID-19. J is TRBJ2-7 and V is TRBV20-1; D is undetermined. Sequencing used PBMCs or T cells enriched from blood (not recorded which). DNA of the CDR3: TGCAGTGCTAGCCACAGCTACGAGCAGTACTTC. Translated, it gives CSASHSYEQYF.